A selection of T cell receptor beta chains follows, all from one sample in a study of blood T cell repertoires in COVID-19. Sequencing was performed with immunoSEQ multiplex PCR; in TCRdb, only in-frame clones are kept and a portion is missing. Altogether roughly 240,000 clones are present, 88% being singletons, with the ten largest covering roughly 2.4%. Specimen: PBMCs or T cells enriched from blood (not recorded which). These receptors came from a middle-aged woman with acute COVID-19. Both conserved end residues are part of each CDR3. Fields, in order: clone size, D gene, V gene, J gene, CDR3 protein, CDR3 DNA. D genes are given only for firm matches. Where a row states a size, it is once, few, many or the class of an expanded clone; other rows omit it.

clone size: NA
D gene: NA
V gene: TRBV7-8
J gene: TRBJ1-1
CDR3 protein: CASSLDRGRGEAFF
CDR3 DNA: TGTGCCAGCAGCTTAGATAGAGGGAGGGGTGAAGCTTTCTTT

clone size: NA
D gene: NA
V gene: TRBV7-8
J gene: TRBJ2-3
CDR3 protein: CASSLVDSLGTDTQYF
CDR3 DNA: TGTGCCAGCAGCTTGGTGGACAGCCTAGGCACAGATACGCAGTATTTT

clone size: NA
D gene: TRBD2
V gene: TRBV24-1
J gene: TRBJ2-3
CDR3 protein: CATSGTSGRARPASTDTQYF
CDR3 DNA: TGTGCCACCAGTGGGACTAGCGGGAGGGCCAGACCTGCGAGCACAGATACGCAGTATTTT

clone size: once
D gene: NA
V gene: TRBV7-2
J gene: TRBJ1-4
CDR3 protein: CASSLGDRRNEKLFF
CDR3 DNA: TGTGCCAGCAGCTTAGGAGACAGGCGTAATGAAAAACTGTTTTTT

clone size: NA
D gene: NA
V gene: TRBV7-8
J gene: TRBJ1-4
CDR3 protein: CASSSIRRGMATNEKLFF
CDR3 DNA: TGTGCCAGCAGCTCAATAAGAAGGGGTATGGCAACTAATGAAAAACTGTTTTTT

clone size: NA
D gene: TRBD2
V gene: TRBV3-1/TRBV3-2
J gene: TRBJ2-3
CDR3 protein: CASSLQREATDTQYF
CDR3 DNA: TGTGCCAGCAGCCTCCAGCGGGAGGCCACAGATACGCAGTATTTT

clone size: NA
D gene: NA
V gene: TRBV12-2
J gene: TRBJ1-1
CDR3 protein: CASRSPYGTGNTEAFF
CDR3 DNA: TGTGCAAGTCGCTCACCTTACGGGACAGGGAACACTGAAGCTTTCTTT

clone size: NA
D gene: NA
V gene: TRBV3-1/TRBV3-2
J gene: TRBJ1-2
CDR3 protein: CASSRAAGNYGYTF
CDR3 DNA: TGTGCCAGCAGCCGGGCGGCAGGGAACTATGGCTACACCTTC

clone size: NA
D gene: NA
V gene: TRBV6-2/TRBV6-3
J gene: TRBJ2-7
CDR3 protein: CASSSTPGAYEQYF
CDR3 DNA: TGTGCCAGCAGCTCAACCCCGGGGGCCTACGAGCAGTACTTC

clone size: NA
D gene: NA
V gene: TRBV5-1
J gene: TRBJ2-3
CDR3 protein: CASSLVLGGTDTQYF
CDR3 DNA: TGCGCCAGCAGCTTGGTATTGGGGGGAACAGATACGCAGTATTTT

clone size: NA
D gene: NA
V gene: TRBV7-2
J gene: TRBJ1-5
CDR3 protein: CASSLESRAGQPQHF
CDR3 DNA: TGTGCCAGCAGCTTAGAATCGAGGGCGGGTCAGCCCCAGCATTTT

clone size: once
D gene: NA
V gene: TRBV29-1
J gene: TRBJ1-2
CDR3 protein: CSAPGTAGGNGYTF
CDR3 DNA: TGCAGCGCACCCGGGACCGCCGGGGGAAATGGCTACACCTTC

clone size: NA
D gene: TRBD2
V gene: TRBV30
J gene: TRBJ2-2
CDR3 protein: CAWNPGGHGSTGELFF
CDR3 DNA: TGTGCCTGGAATCCGGGGGGGCACGGTAGCACCGGGGAGCTGTTTTTT

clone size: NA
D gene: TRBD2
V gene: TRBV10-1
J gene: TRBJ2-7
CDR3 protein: CASSDSGAGGYEQYF
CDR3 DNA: TGCGCCAGCAGTGATTCGGGGGCGGGAGGCTACGAGCAGTACTTC

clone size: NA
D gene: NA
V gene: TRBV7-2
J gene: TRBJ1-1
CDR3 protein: CASSLEGWRGADTEAFF
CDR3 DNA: TGTGCCAGCAGCTTAGAAGGGTGGCGGGGGGCTGACACTGAAGCTTTCTTT

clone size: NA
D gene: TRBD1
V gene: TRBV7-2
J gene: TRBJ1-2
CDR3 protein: CASSLFNPRQGATF
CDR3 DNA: TGTGCCAGCAGCTTGTTTAACCCGAGACAGGGGGCGACATTC

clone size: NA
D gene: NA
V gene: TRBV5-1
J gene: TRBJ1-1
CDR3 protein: CASSVEGVMNTEAFF
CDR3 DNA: TGCGCCAGCAGCGTGGAGGGGGTTATGAACACTGAAGCTTTCTTT

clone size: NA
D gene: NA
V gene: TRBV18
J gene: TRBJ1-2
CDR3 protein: CASHKTQGPSNYGYTF
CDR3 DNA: TGTGCCAGCCACAAGACACAGGGCCCCTCCAACTATGGCTACACCTTC

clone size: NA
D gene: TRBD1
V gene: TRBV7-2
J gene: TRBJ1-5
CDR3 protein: CASSPRTGGNQPQHF
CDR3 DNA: TGTGCCAGCAGCCCTAGGACAGGGGGCAATCAGCCCCAGCATTTT

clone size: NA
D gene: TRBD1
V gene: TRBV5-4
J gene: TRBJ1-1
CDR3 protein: CASSGGTGGNTEAFF
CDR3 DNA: TGTGCCAGCAGCGGGGGGACAGGGGGGAACACTGAAGCTTTCTTT